The 24 T cell receptor beta chains given below trace back to one sample, sequenced in a study of OX40 agonist ivuxolimab in advanced cancers. Only in-frame clones appear in the TCRdb table, and some are missing; sequencing was by immunoSEQ multiplex PCR. In the table there are around 46,000 clones, roughly 90% of which are singletons. The input for sequencing was CD4+ or CD8+ T cells sorted from blood, taken in a trial of the OX40 agonist ivuxolimab. The receptor source for this set is an adult with an advanced solid tumor such as melanoma, head and neck, liver or kidney cancer.

The genes are TRBV28 and TRBJ1-1, with a possible D match to TRBD1 (6 bases). Germline loops: CDR1 MDHEN, CDR2 SYDVKM. The V and J ends lost 6 bases and 7 bases respectively, with 15 bases between them. There are 13 residues in the CDR3. CDR3: CASRTPGEIEAFF. The CDR3, as DNA: TGTGCCAGCAGAACCCCAGGGGAAATTGAAGCTTTCTTT.

This chain connects TRBV7-2 to TRBJ2-3; 8 nucleotides align to TRBD2. Germline trimming cut 2 bases from V and 4 bases from J; bases unmatched to any gene: 5. The CDR3 has 15 amino acids. Germline V gene data show CDR1 as SGHTA and CDR2 as FQGNSA. CDR3 coding DNA: TGTGCCAGCAGCTTATACGGGAGGGCCGCAGATACGCAGTATTTT. Residues: CASSLYGRAADTQYF.

The rearrangement uses TRBV4-1 and TRBJ1-5; no clear D. Per the germline V gene, CDR1 is MGHRA and CDR2 is YSYEKL. The CDR3 contains 16 residues. V lost 0 bases to trimming and J lost 0 bases, with 9 bases between them. The CDR3 sequence is CASSQDSTYSNQPQHF. The CDR3 nucleotides are TGCGCCAGCAGCCAAGATAGTACTTATAGCAATCAGCCCCAGCATTTT.

The chain couples TRBV10-3 to TRBJ2-2, with D perhaps TRBD1 (6 bases). Looked up from germline, CDR1 is ENHRY and CDR2 is SYGVKD. V was shortened by 10 bases and J by 0 bases, with 18 bases between the two germline ends. The CDR3 length is 16 residues. The CDR3 loop is CATKRQDGPNTGELFF. The CDR3 DNA follows: TGTGCCACCAAGCGACAGGACGGACCGAACACCGGGGAGCTGTTTTTT.

The chain employs TRBV7-9 and TRBJ1-1; D is undetermined. This CDR3 has 12 residues. CDR1 is SEHNR, CDR2 FQNEAQ, per germline (reference sequence). V was clipped by 8 bases and J by 8 bases, with 15 bases between them. CDR3 DNA sequence: TGTGCCAGCGCCCACTCATCGGGGGAAGCTTTCTTT. It specifies CASAHSSGEAFF.

V and J are TRBV6-1 and TRBJ1-5; D unclear. The CDR3 is 15 residues long. With 6 bases removed from V and 0 bases from J, the gap between germline ends came to 12 bases. From germline, CDR1 is MNHNS and CDR2 SASEGT. As DNA, the CDR3 is TGTGCCAGCAGGCCCGACTTGTATAGCAATCAGCCCCAGCATTTT. Translation gives CASRPDLYSNQPQHF.

J is TRBJ2-5 and V is TRBV10-1; D is uncertain. The CDR3 has 14 amino acids. V was cut by 2 bases and J by 4 bases, with 11 bases left in between. In germline, CDR1 is WNHNN, CDR2 SYGVQD (reference sequence). The CDR3 DNA follows: TGCGCCAGCAGTGAGCTCCAGCGCCGAGAGACCCAGTACTTC. This translates into CASSELQRRETQYF.

J is TRBJ2-1 and V is TRBV6-6; D is possibly TRBD1 (6 bases). CDR1 and CDR2 from the germline V gene are MNHNY and SVGAGI (reference sequence). The CDR3 is 15 amino acids. Trimming shortened V by 4 bases and J by 6 bases, and 16 bases separated the two germline ends. CDR3 coding DNA: TGTGCCAGCAGTTGGACAGCACAGGTCTCCAATGAGCAGTTCTTC. Translation gives CASSWTAQVSNEQFF.

V gene TRBV7-9 combines with J gene TRBJ2-2; 7 bases line up with TRBD1. CDR3 length equals 15 residues. Trimming cost V 8 bases and J 8 bases; bases outside gene matches: 14. Germline lookup yields CDR1 SEHNR and CDR2 FQNEAQ (reference sequence). CDR3 nucleotide sequence: TGTGCCAGCTCCAATACTACACAGGGGAGAGGGGAGCTGTTTTTT. Encoded protein: CASSNTTQGRGELFF.

This clone was seen a handful of times. V gene TRBV6-5 combines with J gene TRBJ1-2; 7 positions match TRBD1. Germline lookup yields CDR1 MNHEY and CDR2 SVGAGI. The CDR3 length is 14 residues. The trim removed 5 bases at V and 6 bases at J, leaving 9 bases unmatched. This CDR3 is CASSPQGGSDGYTF. In DNA, the CDR3 is TGTGCCAGCAGTCCTCAGGGGGGGTCCGATGGCTACACCTTC.

The V and J genes are TRBV27 and TRBJ2-7; possibly TRBD1 for D (5 bases). This CDR3 contains 13 residues. Trimming left V 4 bases short and J 7 bases short, with 14 bases between. Looked up from germline, CDR1 is MNHEY and CDR2 is SMNVEV (reference sequence). CDR3 bases: TGTGCCAGCAGTTCCCTCAGGGTTGGGGAGCAGTACTTC. Its protein product is CASSSLRVGEQYF.

The chain joins TRBV15 to TRBJ1-1, with D unresolved. V shed 2 bases and J shed 0 bases, with 13 bases lying between them. Germline assignment: CDR1 LNHNV and CDR2 YYDKDF (reference sequence). This CDR3 is built from 16 residues. CDR3 sequence: CATSRPPASMNTEAFF. Here the CDR3 DNA reads TGTGCCACCAGCAGACCCCCCGCGAGTATGAACACTGAAGCTTTCTTT.

DNA for the CDR3: TGTGCCAGCAGCTTAGATGGCAGCCTCTACGAGCAGTACTTC. It translates to CASSLDGSLYEQYF. The chain joins TRBV7-9 to TRBJ2-7; D ambiguous. V dropped 1 base and J dropped 3 bases, with 10 bases sitting between them. The CDR3 totals 14 residues. Germline V lookup: CDR1 SEHNR, CDR2 FQNEAQ (reference sequence).

The chain combines TRBV30 with TRBJ2-7, with D unclear. CDR3 length equals 13 residues. Trimming removed 5 bases at V and 0 bases at J, with 11 bases between. From germline, CDR1 is GTSNPN and CDR2 SVGIG (reference sequence). Here the CDR3 DNA reads TGTGCCTGGGAAGCCTGGAGCTCCTACGAGCAGTACTTC. Its protein is CAWEAWSSYEQYF.

The chain recombines TRBV4-1 with TRBJ2-7, with D unresolved. The CDR3 length is 12 residues. Germline V gene sequence: CDR1 MGHRA, CDR2 YSYEKL. Trimming pared 1 base from V and 3 bases from J, leaving 4 bases between. Written as DNA, the CDR3 is TGCGCCAGCAGCCAAGTTGGCTACGAGCAGTACTTC. It encodes CASSQVGYEQYF.

Here the CDR3 reads CASSQSLDSSYEQYV. CDR3 DNA: TGCGCCAGCAGTCAATCCTTGGACAGCTCCTACGAGCAGTACGTC. This rearrangement joins TRBV23-1 to TRBJ2-7; D is possibly TRBD1 (6 bases). TRBV23-1 is an ORF, and what it does is uncertain. Trimming took off 0 bases at V and 0 bases at J, with 9 bases between the two ends. This CDR3 contains 15 residues.

This sequence joins TRBV28 and TRBJ2-2; D not certain. Trimming removed 10 bases from V and 4 bases from J, with 7 bases in between. The length of the CDR3 is 11 residues. CDR1 is MDHEN and CDR2 is SYDVKM in the germline V gene. This CDR3 is CATEVTGELFF. The CDR3 DNA is TGTGCCACCGAAGTCACCGGGGAGCTGTTTTTT.

V is TRBV27 and J is TRBJ2-7, with 10 bases aligning to TRBD2. Trimming at V came to 4 bases and at J to 2 bases, leaving 5 bases not matched to a gene. Germline CDR1 MNHEY, CDR2 SMNVEV (reference sequence). The CDR3 runs to 15 residues. CDR3 nucleotide sequence: TGTGCCAGCAGTTCTAGCGGGAGAGTCACCTACGAGCAGTACTTC. Protein sequence: CASSSSGRVTYEQYF.

The chain carries TRBV6-1 and TRBJ2-5; D is unclear. Germline CDR1 and CDR2: MNHNS and SASEGT. V lost 6 bases, J lost 2 bases, and 16 bases lay in between. The CDR3 covers 15 residues. The CDR3 is CASRRYDTPQETQYF. DNA of the CDR3: TGTGCCAGCAGGAGGTACGACACTCCGCAAGAGACCCAGTACTTC.

The rearrangement uses TRBV6-5 and TRBJ2-7; D is perhaps TRBD2 (5 bases). This CDR3 has 14 amino acids. Germline V gene data show CDR1 as MNHEY and CDR2 as SVGAGI. Trimming removed 2 bases from V and 1 base from J, with 9 bases in between. CDR3 in amino acids: CASSYGADSYEQYF. Written as DNA, the CDR3 is TGTGCCAGCAGTTACGGAGCGGATTCCTACGAGCAGTACTTC.

The J gene is TRBJ2-7, the V gene TRBV11-2; no definite D call. V was cut by 5 bases and J by 2 bases, with 4 bases left in between. The CDR3 covers 11 residues. The V gene's germline CDR1 is SGHAT and CDR2 FQNNGV. CDR3 protein: CASSATYEQYV. The DNA for the CDR3 is TGTGCCAGCAGCGCAACCTACGAGCAGTACGTC.

The CDR3 nucleotides read TGTGCCAGCAGCTTGGCGGGACTAGCTTTCGAGCAGTACTTC. Amino acids: CASSLAGLAFEQYF. This chain connects TRBV7-9 to TRBJ2-7; 9 bases align to TRBD2. The V and J ends lost 3 bases and 6 bases, in that order; junction bases with no gene match: 6. This CDR3 has 14 amino acids. CDR1 SEHNR and CDR2 FQNEAQ come from the germline V gene (reference sequence).

The rearrangement links TRBV19 to TRBJ1-5; D unclear. CDR3 length: 13 amino acids. The V gene lost 1 base and the J gene lost 3 bases, with 4 bases spanning the gap. CDR1 is LNHDA, CDR2 SQIVND, per germline (reference sequence). CDR3 sequence reads: CASSIGINQPQHF. The CDR3 DNA is TGTGCCAGTAGTATAGGCATCAATCAGCCCCAGCATTTT.

The genes are TRBV7-3 and TRBJ2-1; TRBD2 is a possible D gene (6 bases). The V end lost 5 bases, the J end lost 7 bases, and 18 bases lay between the germline ends. CDR1 and CDR2 (germline): SGHTA, FQGTGA. CDR3 size: 15 residues. This chain's CDR3 is CASSPPSGGYNEQFF. The CDR3 coding sequence is TGTGCCAGCAGCCCCCCCTCCGGGGGTTATAATGAGCAGTTCTTC.